The subject of this entry is one T cell receptor (beta chain). Trimming cost V 3 bases and J 6 bases, with 14 bases left between them. This CDR3 has 15 residues. Germline V gene data show CDR1 as SEHNR and CDR2 as FQNEAQ (reference sequence). TCRdb analysed the 5' RACE reads with MiXCR anew, one entry per CDR3 protein. The sample records 95,000 to 150,000 distinct CDR3 sequences, 8.9% being singletons. This entry is derived from a study of T cells after yellow fever vaccination. Overall study: It was SMART-Seq v4 Ultra Low Input that prepared the fractions with low cell numbers.

The origin of this receptor is a man aged 18 to 30 who received the YFV17D yellow fever vaccine. Sequenced material: CD8+ T cells sorted from PBMCs, taken on the day of the yellow fever booster vaccination. This chain uses TRBV7-9 with TRBJ2-2; D may correspond to TRBD1 or TRBD2 (6 bases each). In DNA, the CDR3 is TGTGCCAGCAGCTTGGTCAACAGGGAGGCCGGGGAGCTGTTTTTT. Protein: CASSLVNREAGELFF.